This T cell receptor beta chain was sequenced during a study of blood T cell repertoires in COVID-19. In the authors' workflow: Scientists estimated how many nucleated cells there were by amplifying reference gene primers. The data were produced by immunoSEQ multiplex PCR, yet TCRdb's version contains in-frame clones alone and is incomplete. That table is the source of V, J and clone size, and D and trimming were worked out from the DNA. The sample contains 55,000 to 90,000 clones, over 65% of which appear only once. The CDR3 covers 16 residues. The J segment lost 10 bases and the V segment lost 2 bases, leaving 11 bases of the junction unmatched. CDR1 and CDR2 (germline): MNHNS, SASEGT.

The sequence came from a woman in her seventies with acute or convalescent COVID-19. The chain couples TRBV6-1 to TRBJ1-1, with 12 bases fitting TRBD1. The sample comprised peripheral blood. CDR3 loop: CASSEPGQGARNGAFF. The CDR3 region has the DNA TGTGCCAGCAGTGAACCGGGACAGGGGGCCAGGAACGGAGCTTTCTTT.